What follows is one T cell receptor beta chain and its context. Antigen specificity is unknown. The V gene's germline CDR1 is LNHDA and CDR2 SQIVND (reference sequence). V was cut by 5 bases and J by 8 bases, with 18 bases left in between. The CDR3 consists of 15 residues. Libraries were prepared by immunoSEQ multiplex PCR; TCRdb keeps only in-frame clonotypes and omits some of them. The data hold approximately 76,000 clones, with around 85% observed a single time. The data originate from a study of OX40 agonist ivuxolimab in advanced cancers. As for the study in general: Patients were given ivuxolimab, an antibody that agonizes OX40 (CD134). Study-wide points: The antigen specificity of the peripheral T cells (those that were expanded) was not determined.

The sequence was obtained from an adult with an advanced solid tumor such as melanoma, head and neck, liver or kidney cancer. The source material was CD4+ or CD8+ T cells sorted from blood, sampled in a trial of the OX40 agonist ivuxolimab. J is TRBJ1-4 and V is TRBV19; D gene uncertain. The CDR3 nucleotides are TGTGCCAGTAGTCCCCGCGGGAAAGCCCCCGAAAAACTGTTTTTT. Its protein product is CASSPRGKAPEKLFF. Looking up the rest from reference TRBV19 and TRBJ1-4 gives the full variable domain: DGGITQSPKYLFRKEGQNVTLSCEQNLNHDAMYWYRQDPGQGLRLIYYSQIVNDFQKGDIAEGYSVSREKKESFPLTVTSAQKNPTAFYLCASSPRGKAPEKLFFGSGTQLSVL.